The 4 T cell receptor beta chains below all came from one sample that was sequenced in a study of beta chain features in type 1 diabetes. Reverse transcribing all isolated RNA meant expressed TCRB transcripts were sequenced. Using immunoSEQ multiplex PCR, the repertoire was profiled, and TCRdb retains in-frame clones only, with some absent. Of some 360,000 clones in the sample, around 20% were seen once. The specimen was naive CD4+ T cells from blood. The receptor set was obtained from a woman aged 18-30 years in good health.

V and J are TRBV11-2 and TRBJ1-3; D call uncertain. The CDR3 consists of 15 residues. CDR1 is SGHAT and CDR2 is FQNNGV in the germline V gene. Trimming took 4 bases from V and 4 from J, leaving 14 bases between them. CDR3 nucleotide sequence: TGTGCCAGCAGCTCTATCCGGGTCGGAGGAAACACCATATATTTT. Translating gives CASSSIRVGGNTIYF.

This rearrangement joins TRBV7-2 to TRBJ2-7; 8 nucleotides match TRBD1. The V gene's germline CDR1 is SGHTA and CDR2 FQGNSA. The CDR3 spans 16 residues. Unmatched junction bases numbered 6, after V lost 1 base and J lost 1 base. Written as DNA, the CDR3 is TGTGCCAGCAGCTTAGGGCGGAGGACAGGGTCCTACGAGCAGTACTTC. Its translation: CASSLGRRTGSYEQYF.

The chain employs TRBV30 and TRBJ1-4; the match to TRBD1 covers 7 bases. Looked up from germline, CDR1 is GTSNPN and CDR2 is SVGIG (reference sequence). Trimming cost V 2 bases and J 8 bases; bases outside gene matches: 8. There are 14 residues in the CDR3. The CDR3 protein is CAWSFNRGHEKLFF. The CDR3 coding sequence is TGTGCCTGGAGTTTTAACAGGGGACACGAAAAACTGTTTTTT.

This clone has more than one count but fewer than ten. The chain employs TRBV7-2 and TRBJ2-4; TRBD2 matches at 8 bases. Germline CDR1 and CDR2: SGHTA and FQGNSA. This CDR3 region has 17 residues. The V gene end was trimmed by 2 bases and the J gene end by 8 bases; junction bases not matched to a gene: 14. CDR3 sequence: CASSLRSSGGPGDIQYF. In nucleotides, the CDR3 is TGTGCCAGCAGCTTAAGGTCCAGCGGGGGCCCGGGGGACATTCAGTACTTC.